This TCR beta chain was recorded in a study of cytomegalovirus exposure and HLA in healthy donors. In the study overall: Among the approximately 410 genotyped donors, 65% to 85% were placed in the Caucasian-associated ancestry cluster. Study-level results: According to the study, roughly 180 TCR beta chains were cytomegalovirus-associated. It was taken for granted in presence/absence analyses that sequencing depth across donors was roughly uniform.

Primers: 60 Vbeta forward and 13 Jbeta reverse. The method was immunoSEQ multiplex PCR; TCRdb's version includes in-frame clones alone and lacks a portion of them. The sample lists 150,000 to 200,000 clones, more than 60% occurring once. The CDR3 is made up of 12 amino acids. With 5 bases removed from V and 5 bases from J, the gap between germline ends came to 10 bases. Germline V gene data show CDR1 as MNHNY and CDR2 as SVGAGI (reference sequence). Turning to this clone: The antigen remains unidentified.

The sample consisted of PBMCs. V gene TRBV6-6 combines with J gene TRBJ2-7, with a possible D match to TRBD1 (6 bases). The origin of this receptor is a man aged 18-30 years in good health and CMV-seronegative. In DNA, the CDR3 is TGTGCCAGCAGTCCGCAGGGGCACGAGCAGTACTTC. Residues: CASSPQGHEQYF.